The clone carrying this T cell receptor beta chain was detected once. The data stem from a study of blood T cell repertoires in COVID-19. This table comes from immunoSEQ multiplex PCR, and its TCRdb copy is limited to in-frame clones, with some not included. The data show approximately 350,000 clones, with roughly 89% seen just once and around 3.5% held by the top ten. V was cut by 5 bases and J by 1 base, with 5 bases left in between. Germline CDR1 DFQATT, CDR2 SNEGSKA (reference sequence). The CDR3 spans 11 residues. This receptor was identified in a woman younger than 30 who had recovered from COVID-19. The V call is TRBV20-1, the J call TRBJ2-5; D gene ambiguous. The source material was peripheral blood. As DNA, the CDR3 is TGCAGTGCTCCCGTCCAAGAGACCCAGTACTTC. As protein: CSAPVQETQYF.